The next 30 T cell receptor beta chains were all read from a single sample in a study of neurological immune-mediated disorders. TCRdb reanalysed the 5' RACE reads using MiXCR and keeps one entry per CDR3 protein. The sample contains about 71,000 distinct CDR3 sequences, 4.5% of which appear only once. Sequencing input: PBMCs. The source is a man in his thirties or forties with multiple sclerosis.

This clonotype came up many times. This chain connects TRBV5-1 to TRBJ2-1; D may be TRBD1 or TRBD2 (5 bases each). The CDR3 loop spans 13 amino acids. The germline CDR1 and CDR2 sequences are SGHRS and YFSETQ. V was shortened by 4 bases and J by 8 bases, with 13 bases between the two germline ends. CDR3 amino acids: CASSRERGDEQFF. CDR3 nucleotides: TGCGCCAGCAGCCGCGAACGGGGCGATGAGCAGTTCTTC. The full variable domain, with the rest looked up from reference TRBV5-1 and TRBJ2-1, is KAGVTQTPRYLIKTRGQQVTLSCSPISGHRSVSWYQQTPGQGLQFLFEYFSETQRNKGNFPGRFSGRQFSNSRSEMNVSTLELGDSALYLCASSRERGDEQFFGPGTRLTVL.

In DNA, the CDR3 is TGCGCCAGCAGCCAAGGCGACCGGGTCTTTACGAGAGAGCAGTACTTC. Amino acid sequence: CASSQGDRVFTREQYF. This rearrangement joins TRBV4-1 to TRBJ2-7; D gene ambiguous. Germline CDR1 and CDR2: MGHRA and YSYEKL. Trimming removed 1 base from V and 7 bases from J, with 20 bases in between. The CDR3 covers 16 residues.

This clonotype was counted many times. The V call is TRBV5-1, the J call TRBJ2-3; 12 positions agree with TRBD2. From germline, CDR1 is SGHRS and CDR2 YFSETQ. The CDR3 has 17 amino acids. Losses at the gene ends were 0 bases for V and 5 bases for J; bases not matched to a gene: 7. The CDR3 spells CASSLAASGGAVDTQYF. As DNA, the CDR3 is TGCGCCAGCAGCTTGGCGGCTAGCGGGGGGGCCGTAGATACGCAGTATTTT.

This clonotype was seen many times. The chain couples TRBV12-3 or TRBV12-4 to TRBJ1-2; no reliable D call. The CDR3 contains 13 residues. Trimming took off 6 bases at V and 8 bases at J, with 16 bases between the two ends. CDR3 in amino acids: CASSYRPGYGYTF. The CDR3 DNA reads TGTGCCAGCAGCTACCGTCCGGGGTACGGCTACACCTTC.

V usage is TRBV10-3 and J usage is TRBJ2-3; 7 positions match TRBD2. Per the germline V gene, CDR1 is ENHRY and CDR2 is SYGVKD. With 6 bases clipped from V and 0 bases from J, the junction kept 3 bases outside the gene matches. The CDR3 is 14 residues long. CDR3 residues: CAIRKAGSTDTQYF. As DNA, the CDR3 is TGTGCCATCAGGAAAGCGGGGAGCACAGATACGCAGTATTTT.

The chain links TRBV20-1 to TRBJ1-1; 11 bases match TRBD1. CDR1 and CDR2 (germline): DFQATT, SNEGSKA (reference sequence). Trimming took 7 bases from V and 5 from J; bases not matched to a gene: 24. The CDR3 length is 19 residues. The CDR3 DNA is TGCAGTGGTATCACCCGCCCTATCCGGGACAGGGGGGTCGGGACTGAAGCTTTCTTT. Encoded protein: CSGITRPIRDRGVGTEAFF.

This clonotype was seen more than once but under ten times. This chain uses TRBV5-1 with TRBJ2-1, with a possible D match to TRBD2 (5 bases). The germline V gene has CDR1 SGHRS and CDR2 YFSETQ. The CDR3 contains 15 residues. V dropped 1 base and J dropped 4 bases, with 12 bases sitting between them. The DNA for the CDR3 is TGCGCCAGCAGCTTGTCTCCTAGAGGGTACAATGAGCAGTTCTTC. Translation gives CASSLSPRGYNEQFF.

A note on this clonotype: The conserved final phenylalanine or tryptophan is absent from the CDR3, which likely points to a read error. The DNA is left out, because the CDR3 cannot be placed on it with certainty; the CDR3 is given as TCRdb lists it. This rearrangement joins TRBV7-7 to TRBJ1-3; the DNA was not compared with TRBD1, the D call given in the table. The CDR3 spans 19 residues, counting both ends. The V gene's germline CDR1 is SSHAT and CDR2 FNYEAQ (reference sequence). The CDR3: CASSPGDRKSQITPYTRWV.

This clonotype appeared many times. J is TRBJ2-3 and V is TRBV7-2; D is uncertain. The germline V gene has CDR1 SGHTA and CDR2 FQGNSA. The germline V and J ends were trimmed by 5 bases and 0 bases, with 3 bases remaining between them. The CDR3 consists of 12 residues. The CDR3 DNA reads as TGTGCCAGCAGCAGAAGCACAGATACGCAGTATTTT. Its translation is CASSRSTDTQYF.

This clonotype was counted ten times or more. V gene TRBV20-1 combines with J gene TRBJ2-3, with D hard to call. The CDR3 is 14 residues long. Germline V gene sequence: CDR1 DFQATT, CDR2 SNEGSKA (reference sequence). V lost 1 base to trimming and J lost 2 bases, with 10 bases between them. DNA of the CDR3: TGCAGTGCTAGAGGAAGGTGGGCCACAGATACGCAGTATTTT. The encoded protein is CSARGRWATDTQYF.

This chain links TRBV6-1 with TRBJ2-7, with 7 bases that match TRBD1. The germline gives CDR1 MNHNS, CDR2 SASEGT. After removal of 5 bases from V and 5 bases from J, the junction contained 3 bases not matched to a gene. The CDR3 has 12 amino acids. The CDR3 sequence: CASSFGQDEQYV. In DNA form, the CDR3 reads TGTGCCAGCAGTTTCGGACAGGACGAGCAGTACGTC.

This clonotype was detected many times. This chain connects TRBV7-9 to TRBJ1-1; D may be TRBD1 (5 bases). Germline CDR1 reads SEHNR; CDR2 reads FQNEAQ (reference sequence). The length of the CDR3 is 13 residues. The V and J ends lost 9 bases and 4 bases respectively, with 15 bases between them. This chain's CDR3 is CASSAQGGTEAFF. The CDR3 DNA is TGTGCCAGTAGTGCCCAGGGCGGCACTGAAGCTTTCTTT.

This clonotype was seen a handful of times. This rearrangement joins TRBV20-1 to TRBJ1-5; 9 bases align to TRBD1. CDR1 is DFQATT and CDR2 is SNEGSKA in the germline V gene (reference sequence). The CDR3 covers 18 residues. The ends lost 5 bases at V and 0 bases at J; junction bases unmatched: 14. CDR3 sequence reads: CSARNPGQGPYSNQPQHF. The CDR3 nucleotides are TGCAGTGCTCGTAATCCGGGACAGGGACCGTATAGCAATCAGCCCCAGCATTTT.

The sample holds many counts of this clonotype. The chain recombines TRBV12-3 or TRBV12-4 with TRBJ2-1; TRBD2 is a possible D gene (6 bases). Trimming shortened V by 5 bases and J by 6 bases, and 11 bases separated the two germline ends. CDR3 size: 13 residues. CDR3 sequence reads: CASSRDSPNEQFF. The CDR3 nucleotides are TGTGCCAGCAGTAGGGACTCGCCCAATGAGCAGTTCTTC.

This clonotype occurred many times. The chain is built from TRBV27 and TRBJ2-5, with a possible D match to TRBD2 (7 bases). This CDR3 is 16 amino acids long. In germline, CDR1 is MNHEY, CDR2 SMNVEV (reference sequence). Trimming took 4 bases from V and 5 from J, leaving 20 bases between them. CDR3 coding DNA: TGTGCCAGCAGTTCTCTAGCGGTGAGGCAGGGGGAGACCCAGTACTTC. This codes for CASSSLAVRQGETQYF.

This clonotype was observed a few times. The V gene is TRBV4-1, the J gene TRBJ1-1; a possible D gene is TRBD1 (5 bases). The CDR3 has 15 residues. Trimming left V 1 base short and J 5 bases short, with 14 bases between. Germline loops: CDR1 MGHRA, CDR2 YSYEKL. The CDR3 is CASSQVDGGRTEAFF. The CDR3 nucleotides are TGCGCCAGCAGCCAAGTAGACGGGGGACGGACTGAAGCTTTCTTT.

This clonotype has more than one count but fewer than ten. The CDR3 protein is CSASQGLNTEAFF. The CDR3 bases are TGCAGTGCTTCACAGGGCTTGAACACTGAAGCTTTCTTT. V usage is TRBV20-1 and J usage is TRBJ1-1, with D possibly matching TRBD1 (6 bases). V was clipped by 5 bases and J by 0 bases, with 10 bases between them. This CDR3 spans 13 amino acids. Per germline, CDR1 DFQATT and CDR2 SNEGSKA (reference sequence).

The rearrangement uses TRBV27 and TRBJ1-6, with D maybe TRBD1 (5 bases). The ends were cut back, 2 bases at V and 8 bases at J, with 10 bases in the middle. Germline V gene lookup returns CDR1 MNHEY and CDR2 SMNVEV (reference sequence). The CDR3 runs 14 residues. The CDR3 coding sequence is TGTGCCAGCAGTTTAAAGCCAGGGTATTCACCCCTCCACTTT. It codes for CASSLKPGYSPLHF.

Many counts were recorded for this clonotype. This rearrangement joins TRBV7-6 to TRBJ2-7; the match to TRBD1 covers 11 bases. Germline-derived CDR1 and CDR2 are SGHVS and FNYEAQ. The CDR3 runs to 17 residues. Trimming at V came to 5 bases and at J to 2 bases, leaving 11 bases not matched to a gene. This chain's CDR3 is CASSPGTGGGLAYEQYF. Here the CDR3 DNA reads TGTGCCAGCAGCCCCGGGACAGGGGGGGGCTTGGCCTACGAGCAGTACTTC.

This clonotype was recorded at least ten times. The junction departs from the called germline gene at one end, perhaps through a read error. The chain links TRBV5-6 to TRBJ1-1, with TRBD1 matching 8 bases. CDR1 is SGHDT and CDR2 is YYEEEE in the germline V gene. This CDR3 region has 17 residues. The chain's CDR3 is CASSLARRGRRNAEAFF. CDR3 sequence (DNA): TGTGCCAGCAGCTTGGCTCGCAGGGGGCGCAGGAACGCTGAAGCTTTCTTT.

This clonotype was picked up a small number of times. This chain joins TRBV24-1 and TRBJ2-2; D is perhaps TRBD1 (6 bases). Germline V gene data show CDR1 as KGHDR and CDR2 as SFDVKD. Between the trimmed V and J ends, which lost 4 bases and 1 base, there was a span of 9 bases. The CDR3 contains 15 residues. The CDR3 loop is CATSENRVNTGELFF. The CDR3 DNA is TGTGCCACCAGTGAAAACAGGGTGAACACCGGGGAGCTGTTTTTT.

The chain couples TRBV6-5 to TRBJ1-1; the D is unclear. The CDR3 spans 15 residues. Germline CDR1 reads MNHEY; CDR2 reads SVGAGI. V was trimmed by 4 bases and J by 1 base, leaving 13 bases between them. The DNA of the CDR3 is TGTGCCAGCAGTTCGACACCAGGACGGAACACTGAAGCTTTCTTT. This sequence encodes CASSSTPGRNTEAFF.

This clonotype occurred many times. The genes are TRBV4-1 and TRBJ1-6; D might be TRBD1 (5 bases). The CDR3 is made up of 19 amino acids. With 0 bases removed from V and 7 bases from J, the gap between germline ends came to 22 bases. CDR1 and CDR2 (germline): MGHRA, YSYEKL. The CDR3 nucleotides read TGCGCCAGCAGCCAAGATCTTTTCCGGGGACTTAACCTAAATTCACCCCTCCACTTT. This encodes CASSQDLFRGLNLNSPLHF.

This clonotype was observed many times. The genes are TRBV20-1 and TRBJ2-7; the D gene is possibly TRBD2 (6 bases). V lost 3 bases and J 9 bases, leaving 21 bases between the germline ends. The CDR3 length is 14 residues. Germline CDR1 and CDR2: DFQATT and SNEGSKA (reference sequence). CDR3 protein: CSASMAGSGLGQYV. CDR3 sequence (DNA): TGCAGTGCTAGTATGGCGGGGTCTGGGTTAGGGCAGTACGTC.

This clonotype was detected only a few times. This rearrangement joins TRBV5-1 to TRBJ1-2, with 11 bases that match TRBD1. From germline, CDR1 is SGHRS and CDR2 YFSETQ. CDR3 length equals 17 residues. Trimming took 0 bases from V and 0 from J; bases not matched to a gene: 4. CDR3 nucleotide sequence: TGCGCCAGCAGCTTGGGCCCGGGACAGGGGGCTAACTATGGCTACACCTTC. Its translation: CASSLGPGQGANYGYTF. Complete variable domain (other parts from reference TRBV5-1 and TRBJ1-2): KAGVTQTPRYLIKTRGQQVTLSCSPISGHRSVSWYQQTPGQGLQFLFEYFSETQRNKGNFPGRFSGRQFSNSRSEMNVSTLELGDSALYLCASSLGPGQGANYGYTFGSGTRLTVV.

The rearrangement joins TRBV5-1 to TRBJ2-7; D not certain. Germline CDR1 reads SGHRS; CDR2 reads YFSETQ. CDR3 length: 14 amino acids. V was pared by 5 bases and J by 3 bases, with 15 bases between. The CDR3 here is CASRKNPIIYEQYV. CDR3 nucleotides: TGCGCCAGCAGAAAGAACCCAATAATCTACGAGCAGTACGTC.

The table lists this clonotype with a few counts. V gene TRBV20-1 combines with J gene TRBJ2-3; D is unresolved. Trimming stripped 4 bases from V and 1 base from J, with 6 bases between. CDR1 and CDR2 from the germline V gene are DFQATT and SNEGSKA (reference sequence). The CDR3 is 12 amino acids. CDR3 nucleotide sequence: TGCAGTGCTAATGGCGGCACAGATACGCAGTATTTT. This codes for CSANGGTDTQYF.

This clonotype was found many times. The chain combines TRBV6-1 with TRBJ2-3; 8 bases align to TRBD2. This CDR3 comprises 13 residues. Looked up from germline, CDR1 is MNHNS and CDR2 is SASEGT. After removal of 6 bases from V and 5 bases from J, the junction contained 4 bases not matched to a gene. CDR3 region: CASRQTSEDTQYF. The CDR3 DNA is TGTGCCAGCAGACAGACTAGCGAAGATACGCAGTATTTT.

V gene TRBV9 combines with J gene TRBJ2-7, with D perhaps TRBD2 (5 bases). Per the germline V gene, CDR1 is SGDLS and CDR2 is YYNGEE. The CDR3 is 11 residues long. The V end lost 3 bases, the J end lost 4 bases, and 5 bases lay between the germline ends. The CDR3 DNA is TGTGCCAGCAGCGCGGGATACGAGCAGTACTTC. Its protein is CASSAGYEQYF.

The V gene is TRBV4-1, the J gene TRBJ1-5; 8 nucleotides line up with TRBD1. Germline lookup yields CDR1 MGHRA and CDR2 YSYEKL. Unmatched junction bases numbered 4, after V lost 1 base and J lost 5 bases. CDR3 length equals 15 residues. The CDR3 DNA is TGCGCCAGCAGCCAAGTTCCACAGGGGGATCAGCCCCAGCATTTT. This translates into CASSQVPQGDQPQHF.